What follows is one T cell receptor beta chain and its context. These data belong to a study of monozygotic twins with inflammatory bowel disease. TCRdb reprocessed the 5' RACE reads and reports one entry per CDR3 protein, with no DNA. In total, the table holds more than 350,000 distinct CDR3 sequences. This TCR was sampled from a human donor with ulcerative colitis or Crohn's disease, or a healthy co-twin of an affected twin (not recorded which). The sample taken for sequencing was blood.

This CDR3 reads CASSPQIPSGTPYNEQFF. This chain joins TRBV18 and TRBJ2-1. CDR1 KGHSH and CDR2 LQKENI come from the germline V gene. The CDR3 is 18 residues long. Complete variable domain (other parts from reference TRBV18 and TRBJ2-1): NAGVMQNPRHLVRRRGQEARLRCSPMKGHSHVYWYRQLPEEGLKFMVYLQKENIIDESGMPKERFSAEFPKEGPSILRIQQVVRGDSAAYFCASSPQIPSGTPYNEQFFGPGTRLTVL.